The text below deals with one TCR beta chain. This specimen comes from a study of blood T cell repertoires in COVID-19. Clones were sequenced by immunoSEQ multiplex PCR, and TCRdb holds only the in-frame ones, with some missing. This table has fewer than 150,000 clones, more than 80% appearing once. Germline V CDR1 and CDR2: SGHRS, YFSETQ. The J segment lost 1 base and the V segment lost 0 bases, leaving 3 bases of the junction unmatched. This CDR3 is built from 16 residues. J is TRBJ2-3 and V is TRBV5-1; 9 bases match TRBD2. Sequenced input: peripheral blood. This sequence was found in a human donor in a cohort sampled during active COVID-19. Written as DNA, the CDR3 is TGCGCCAGCAGCTTGGCTATAGCGGGGGGCACAGATACGCAGTATTTT. It encodes CASSLAIAGGTDTQYF.